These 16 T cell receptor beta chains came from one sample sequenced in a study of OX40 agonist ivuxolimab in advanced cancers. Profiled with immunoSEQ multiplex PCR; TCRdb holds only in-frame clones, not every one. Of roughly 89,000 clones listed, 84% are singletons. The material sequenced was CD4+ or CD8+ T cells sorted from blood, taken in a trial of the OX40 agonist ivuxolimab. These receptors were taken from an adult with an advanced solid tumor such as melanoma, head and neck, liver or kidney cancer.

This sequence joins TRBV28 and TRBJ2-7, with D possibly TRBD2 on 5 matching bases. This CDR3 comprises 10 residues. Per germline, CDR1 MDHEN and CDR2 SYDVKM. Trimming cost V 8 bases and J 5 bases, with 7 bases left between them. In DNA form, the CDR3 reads TGTGCCAGCCCTAGCCACGAGCAGTACTTC. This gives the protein CASPSHEQYF.

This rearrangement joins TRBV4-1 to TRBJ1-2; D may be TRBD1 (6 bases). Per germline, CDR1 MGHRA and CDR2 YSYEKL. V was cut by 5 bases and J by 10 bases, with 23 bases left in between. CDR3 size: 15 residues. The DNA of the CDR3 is TGCGCCAGCAGCTTGGGTCCGACAGGTCTATTTGACTACACCTTC. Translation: CASSLGPTGLFDYTF.

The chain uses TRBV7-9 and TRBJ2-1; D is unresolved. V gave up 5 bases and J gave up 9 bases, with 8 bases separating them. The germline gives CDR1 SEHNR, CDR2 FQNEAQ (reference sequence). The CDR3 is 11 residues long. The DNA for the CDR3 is TGTGCCAGCAGCCGGAAGAGTGAGCAGTTCTTC. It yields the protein CASSRKSEQFF.

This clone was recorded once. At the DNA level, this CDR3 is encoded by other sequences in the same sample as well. CDR3 sequence reads: CASSLDSNYGYTF. The CDR3, as DNA: TGTGCCAGCAGCTTAGACAGCAATTATGGCTACACCTTC. The chain links TRBV7-3 to TRBJ1-2, with D possibly TRBD1 on 5 matching bases. This CDR3 has 13 amino acids. CDR1 and CDR2 from the germline V gene are SGHTA and FQGTGA. The V and J ends lost 2 bases and 5 bases respectively, with 9 bases between them.

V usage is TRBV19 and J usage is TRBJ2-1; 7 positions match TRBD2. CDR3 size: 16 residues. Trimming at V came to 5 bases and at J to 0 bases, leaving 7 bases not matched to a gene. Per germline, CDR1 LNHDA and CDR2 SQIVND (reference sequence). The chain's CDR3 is CASSWYAGVSYNEQFF. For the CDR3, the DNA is TGTGCCAGTAGTTGGTATGCGGGGGTCTCCTACAATGAGCAGTTCTTC.

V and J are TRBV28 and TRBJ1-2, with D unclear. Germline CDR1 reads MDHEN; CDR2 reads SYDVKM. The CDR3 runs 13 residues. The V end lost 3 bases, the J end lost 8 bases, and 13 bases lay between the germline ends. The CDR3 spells CASSFERAEGYTF. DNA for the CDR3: TGTGCCAGCAGTTTTGAAAGGGCGGAAGGCTACACCTTC.

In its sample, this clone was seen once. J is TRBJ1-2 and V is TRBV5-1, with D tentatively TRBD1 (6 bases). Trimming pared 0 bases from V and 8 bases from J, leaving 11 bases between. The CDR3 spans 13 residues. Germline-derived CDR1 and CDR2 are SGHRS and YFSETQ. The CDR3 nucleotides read TGCGCCAGCAGCTTGGGGGACATTGACGGCTACACCTTC. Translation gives CASSLGDIDGYTF.

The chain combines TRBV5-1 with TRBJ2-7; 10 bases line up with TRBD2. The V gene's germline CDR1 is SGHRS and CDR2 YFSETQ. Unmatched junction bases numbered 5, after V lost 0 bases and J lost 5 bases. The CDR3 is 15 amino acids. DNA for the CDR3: TGCGCCAGCAGCTTGGCTCTAGCGGGGGCGAACGAGCAGTACTTC. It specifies CASSLALAGANEQYF.

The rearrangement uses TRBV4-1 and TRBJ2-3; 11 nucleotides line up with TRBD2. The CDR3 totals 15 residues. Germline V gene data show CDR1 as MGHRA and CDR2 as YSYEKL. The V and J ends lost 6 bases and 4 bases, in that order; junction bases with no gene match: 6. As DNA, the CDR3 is TGCGCCAGCAGACCCCTTAGCGGGGGGGCAGATACGCAGTATTTT. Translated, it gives CASRPLSGGADTQYF.

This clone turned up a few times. The CDR3 spells CASSTGQDRSYTF. CDR3 bases: TGTGCCAGCAGCACGGGACAGGACAGGAGCTACACCTTC. The chain couples TRBV7-3 to TRBJ1-2, with 8 bases matching TRBD1. Germline CDR1 reads SGHTA; CDR2 reads FQGTGA. The CDR3 is 13 residues long. V dropped 5 bases and J dropped 9; count of bases not matched to a gene: 8.

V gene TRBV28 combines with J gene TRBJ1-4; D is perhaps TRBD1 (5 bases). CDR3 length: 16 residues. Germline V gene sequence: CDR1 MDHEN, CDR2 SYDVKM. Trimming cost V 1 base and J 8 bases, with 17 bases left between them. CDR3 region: CASSLSLGGVVEKLFF. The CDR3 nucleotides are TGTGCCAGCAGTTTATCCCTGGGAGGGGTTGTCGAAAAACTGTTTTTT.

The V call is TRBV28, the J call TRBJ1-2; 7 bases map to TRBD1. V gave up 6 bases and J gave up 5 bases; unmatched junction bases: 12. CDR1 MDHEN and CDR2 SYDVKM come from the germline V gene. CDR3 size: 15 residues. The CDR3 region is CASRTQGVQKYGYTF. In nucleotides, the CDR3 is TGTGCCAGCAGAACCCAGGGGGTTCAAAAGTATGGCTACACCTTC.

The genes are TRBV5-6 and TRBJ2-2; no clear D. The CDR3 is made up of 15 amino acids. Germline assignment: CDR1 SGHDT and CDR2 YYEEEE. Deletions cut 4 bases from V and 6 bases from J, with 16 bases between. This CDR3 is CASSDRISIPGELFF. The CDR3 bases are TGTGCCAGCAGCGACCGGATTTCAATCCCCGGGGAGCTGTTTTTT.

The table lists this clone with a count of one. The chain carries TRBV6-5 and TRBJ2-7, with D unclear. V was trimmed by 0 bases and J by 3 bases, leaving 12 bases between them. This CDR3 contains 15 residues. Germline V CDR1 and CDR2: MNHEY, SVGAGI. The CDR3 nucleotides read TGTGCCAGCAGTTACTCCCAGAGACTTGACTACGAGCAGTACTTC. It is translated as CASSYSQRLDYEQYF.

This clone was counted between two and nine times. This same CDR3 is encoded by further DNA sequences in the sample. The CDR3 sequence is CASSERETQYF. In DNA, the CDR3 is TGTGCCAGCAGTGAAAGGGAGACCCAGTACTTC. The chain is built from TRBV6-1 and TRBJ2-5; D is unclear. This CDR3 is built from 11 residues. Germline CDR1 is MNHNS and CDR2 is SASEGT. The germline V and J ends were trimmed by 2 bases and 5 bases, with 3 bases remaining between them.

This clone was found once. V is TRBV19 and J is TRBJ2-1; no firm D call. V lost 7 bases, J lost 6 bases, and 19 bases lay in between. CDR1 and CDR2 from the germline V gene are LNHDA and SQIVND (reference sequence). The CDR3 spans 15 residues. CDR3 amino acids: CASMALPVSLNEQFF. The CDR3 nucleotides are TGTGCCAGTATGGCTCTTCCAGTCAGCCTCAATGAGCAGTTCTTC.